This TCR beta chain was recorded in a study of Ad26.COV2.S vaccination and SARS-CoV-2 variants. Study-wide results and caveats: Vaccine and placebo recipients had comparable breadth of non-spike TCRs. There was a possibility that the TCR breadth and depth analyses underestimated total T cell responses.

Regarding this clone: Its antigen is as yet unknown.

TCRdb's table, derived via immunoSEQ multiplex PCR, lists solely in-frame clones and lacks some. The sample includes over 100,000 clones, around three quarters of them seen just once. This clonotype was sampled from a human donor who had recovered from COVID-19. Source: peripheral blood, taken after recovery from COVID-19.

CDR3 DNA sequence: TGTGCCACCAGTGATTCAGGGAGCACAGATACGCAGTATTTT. Translated: CATSDSGSTDTQYF. The chain has TRBV24-1 and TRBJ2-3; D may be TRBD1 (5 bases). V was trimmed by 2 bases and J by 0 bases, leaving 5 bases between them. The CDR3 is 14 amino acids. Germline V lookup: CDR1 KGHDR, CDR2 SFDVKD.